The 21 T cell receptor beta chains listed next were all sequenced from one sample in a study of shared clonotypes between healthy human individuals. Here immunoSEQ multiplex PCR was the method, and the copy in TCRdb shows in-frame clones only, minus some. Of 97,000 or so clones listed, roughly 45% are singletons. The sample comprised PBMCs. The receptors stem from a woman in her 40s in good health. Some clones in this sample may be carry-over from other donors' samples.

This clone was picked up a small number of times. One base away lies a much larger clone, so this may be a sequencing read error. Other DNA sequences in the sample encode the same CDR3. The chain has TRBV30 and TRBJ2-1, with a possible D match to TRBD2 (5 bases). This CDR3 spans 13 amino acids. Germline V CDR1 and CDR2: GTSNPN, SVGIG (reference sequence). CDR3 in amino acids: CAWTEEVHNEQFF. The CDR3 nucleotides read TGTGCCTGGACAGAGGAGGTCCACAATGAACAGTTCTTC. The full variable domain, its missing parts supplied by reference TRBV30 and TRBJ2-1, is SQTIHQWPATLVQPVGSPLSLECTVEGTSNPNLYWYRQAAGRGLQLLFYSVGIGQISSEVPQNLSASRPQDRQFILSSKKLLLSDSGFYLCAWTEEVHNEQFFGPGTRLTVL.

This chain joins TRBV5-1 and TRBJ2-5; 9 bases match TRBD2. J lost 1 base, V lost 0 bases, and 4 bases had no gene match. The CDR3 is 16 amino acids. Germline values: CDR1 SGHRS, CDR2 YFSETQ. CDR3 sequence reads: CASSLGSSGTQETQYF. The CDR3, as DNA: TGCGCCAGCAGCTTGGGATCTAGCGGGACCCAAGAGACCCAGTACTTC. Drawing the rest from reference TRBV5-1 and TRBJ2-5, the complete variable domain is KAGVTQTPRYLIKTRGQQVTLSCSPISGHRSVSWYQQTPGQGLQFLFEYFSETQRNKGNFPGRFSGRQFSNSRSEMNVSTLELGDSALYLCASSLGSSGTQETQYFGPGTRLLVL.

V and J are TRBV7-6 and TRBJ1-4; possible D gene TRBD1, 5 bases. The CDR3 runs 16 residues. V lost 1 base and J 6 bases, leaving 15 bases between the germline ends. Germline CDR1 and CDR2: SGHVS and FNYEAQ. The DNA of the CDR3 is TGTGCCAGCAGCTTAGACCGGGGCCCCAGAGATGAAAAACTGTTTTTT. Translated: CASSLDRGPRDEKLFF.

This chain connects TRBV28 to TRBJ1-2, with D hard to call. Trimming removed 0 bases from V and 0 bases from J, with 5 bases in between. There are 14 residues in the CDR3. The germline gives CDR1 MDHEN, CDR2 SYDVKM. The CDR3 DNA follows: TGTGCCAGCAGTTTATGGACGGCTAACTATGGCTACACCTTC. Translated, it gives CASSLWTANYGYTF.

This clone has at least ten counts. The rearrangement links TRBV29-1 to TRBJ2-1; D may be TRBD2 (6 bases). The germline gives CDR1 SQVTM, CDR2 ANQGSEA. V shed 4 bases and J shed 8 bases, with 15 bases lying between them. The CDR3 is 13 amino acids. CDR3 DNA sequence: TGCAGCGTTGCTCCGGGAGTCGCCGATGAGCAGTTCTTC. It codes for CSVAPGVADEQFF.

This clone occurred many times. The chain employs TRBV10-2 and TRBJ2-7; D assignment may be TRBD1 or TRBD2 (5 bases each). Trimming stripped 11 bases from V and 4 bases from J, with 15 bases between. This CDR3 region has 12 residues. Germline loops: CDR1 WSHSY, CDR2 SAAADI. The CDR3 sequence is CAGTEGLYEQYF. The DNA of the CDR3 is TGCGCCGGCACCGAGGGGTTGTACGAGCAGTACTTC.

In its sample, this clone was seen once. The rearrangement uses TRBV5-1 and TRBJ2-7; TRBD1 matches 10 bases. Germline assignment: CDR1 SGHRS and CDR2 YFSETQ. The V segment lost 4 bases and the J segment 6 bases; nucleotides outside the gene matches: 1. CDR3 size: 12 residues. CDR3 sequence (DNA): TGCGCCAGCAGCCGGGACAGGGGCGAGCAGTACTTC. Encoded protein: CASSRDRGEQYF.

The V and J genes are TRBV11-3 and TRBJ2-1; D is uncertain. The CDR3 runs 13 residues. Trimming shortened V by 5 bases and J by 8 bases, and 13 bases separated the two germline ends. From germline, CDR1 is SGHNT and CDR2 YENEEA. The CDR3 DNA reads TGTGCCAGCAGCAGAAGAGGTTGGGATGAGCAGTTCTTC. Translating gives CASSRRGWDEQFF.

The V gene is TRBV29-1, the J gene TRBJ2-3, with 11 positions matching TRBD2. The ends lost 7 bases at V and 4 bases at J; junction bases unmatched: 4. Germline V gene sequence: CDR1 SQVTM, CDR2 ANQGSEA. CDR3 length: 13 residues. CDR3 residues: CSGIAGGADTQYF. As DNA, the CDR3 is TGCAGCGGGATAGCGGGAGGGGCAGATACGCAGTATTTT.

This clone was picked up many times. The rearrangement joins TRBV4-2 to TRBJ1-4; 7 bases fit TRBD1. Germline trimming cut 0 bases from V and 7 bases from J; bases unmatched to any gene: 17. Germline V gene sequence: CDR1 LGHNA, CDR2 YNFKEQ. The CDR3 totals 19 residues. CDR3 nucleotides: TGTGCCAGCAGCCAAGATGTACCCTATACAGGAGGGGGCGGTGAAAAACTGTTTTTT. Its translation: CASSQDVPYTGGGGEKLFF.

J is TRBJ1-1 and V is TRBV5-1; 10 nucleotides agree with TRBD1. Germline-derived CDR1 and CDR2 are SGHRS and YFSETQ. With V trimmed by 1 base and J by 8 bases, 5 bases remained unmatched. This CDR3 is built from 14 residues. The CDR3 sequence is CASSLQGQGSEAFF. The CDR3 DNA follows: TGCGCCAGCAGCTTGCAGGGACAGGGGTCCGAAGCTTTCTTT.

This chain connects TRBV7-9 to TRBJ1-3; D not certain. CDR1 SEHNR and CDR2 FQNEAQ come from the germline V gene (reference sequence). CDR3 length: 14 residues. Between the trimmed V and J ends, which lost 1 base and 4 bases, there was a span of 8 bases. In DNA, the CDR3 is TGTGCCAGCAGCTTAGGTGGGCTCGGAAACACCATATATTTT. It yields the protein CASSLGGLGNTIYF.

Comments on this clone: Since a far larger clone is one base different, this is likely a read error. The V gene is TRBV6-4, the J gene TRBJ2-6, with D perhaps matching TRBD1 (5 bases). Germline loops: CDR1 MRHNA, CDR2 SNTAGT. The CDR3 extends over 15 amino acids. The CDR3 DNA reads TGTGCCAGCAGCTGGGCCGACTCTGGGGCCGACGTCCTGACTTTC. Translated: CASSWADSGADVLTF.

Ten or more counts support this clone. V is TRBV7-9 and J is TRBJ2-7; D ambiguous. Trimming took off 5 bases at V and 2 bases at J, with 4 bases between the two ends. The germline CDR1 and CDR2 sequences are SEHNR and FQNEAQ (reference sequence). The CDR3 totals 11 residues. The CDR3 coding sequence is TGTGCCAGCAGCAGGACCTACGAGCAGTACTTC. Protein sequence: CASSRTYEQYF.

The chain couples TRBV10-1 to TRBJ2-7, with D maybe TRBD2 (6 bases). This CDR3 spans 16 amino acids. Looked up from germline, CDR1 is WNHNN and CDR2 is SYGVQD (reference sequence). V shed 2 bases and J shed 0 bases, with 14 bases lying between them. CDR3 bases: TGCGCCAGCAGTGAGGCCAGAAGGGAGGACTCCTACGAGCAGTACTTC. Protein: CASSEARREDSYEQYF.

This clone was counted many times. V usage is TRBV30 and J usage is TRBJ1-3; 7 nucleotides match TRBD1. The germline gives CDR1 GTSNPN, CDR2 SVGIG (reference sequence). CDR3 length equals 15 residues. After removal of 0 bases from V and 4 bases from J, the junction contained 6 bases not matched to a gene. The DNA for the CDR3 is TGTGCCTGGAGTGTAATGACAGGGCAGGGAAACACCATATATTTT. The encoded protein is CAWSVMTGQGNTIYF.

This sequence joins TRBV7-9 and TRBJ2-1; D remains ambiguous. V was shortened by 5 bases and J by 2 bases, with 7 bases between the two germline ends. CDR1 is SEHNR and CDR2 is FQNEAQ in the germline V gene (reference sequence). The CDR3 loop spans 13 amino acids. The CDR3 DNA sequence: TGTGCCAGCAGCCCCGAACCCTACAATGAGCAGTTCTTC. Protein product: CASSPEPYNEQFF.

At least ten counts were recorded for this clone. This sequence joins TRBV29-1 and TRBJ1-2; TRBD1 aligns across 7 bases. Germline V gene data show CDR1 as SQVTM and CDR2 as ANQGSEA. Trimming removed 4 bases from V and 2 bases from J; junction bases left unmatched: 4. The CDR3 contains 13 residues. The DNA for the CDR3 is TGCAGCGTTGGGGACAGAGGAAACTATGGCTACACCTTC. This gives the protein CSVGDRGNYGYTF.

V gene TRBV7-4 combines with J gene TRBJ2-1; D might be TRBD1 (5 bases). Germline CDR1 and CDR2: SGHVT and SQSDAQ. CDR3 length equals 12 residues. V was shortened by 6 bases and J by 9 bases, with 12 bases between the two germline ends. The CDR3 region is CASSSLGAEQFF. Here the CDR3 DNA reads TGTGCCAGCAGTTCTCTAGGGGCTGAGCAGTTCTTC.

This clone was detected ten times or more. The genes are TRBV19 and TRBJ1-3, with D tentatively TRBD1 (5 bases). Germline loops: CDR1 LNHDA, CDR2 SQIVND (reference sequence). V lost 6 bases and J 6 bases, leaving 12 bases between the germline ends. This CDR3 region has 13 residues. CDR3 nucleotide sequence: TGTGCCAGTAGCAGGGTTAGAGAAAACACCATATATTTT. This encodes CASSRVRENTIYF.

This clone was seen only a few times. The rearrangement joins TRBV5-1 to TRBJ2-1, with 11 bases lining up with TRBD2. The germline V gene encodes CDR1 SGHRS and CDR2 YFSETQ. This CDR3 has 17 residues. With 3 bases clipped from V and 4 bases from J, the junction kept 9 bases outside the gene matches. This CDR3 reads CASSSTPTSGSYNEQFF. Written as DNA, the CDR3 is TGCGCCAGCAGCTCCACACCTACTAGCGGGAGTTACAATGAGCAGTTCTTC. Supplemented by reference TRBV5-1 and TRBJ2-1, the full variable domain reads KAGVTQTPRYLIKTRGQQVTLSCSPISGHRSVSWYQQTPGQGLQFLFEYFSETQRNKGNFPGRFSGRQFSNSRSEMNVSTLELGDSALYLCASSSTPTSGSYNEQFFGPGTRLTVL.